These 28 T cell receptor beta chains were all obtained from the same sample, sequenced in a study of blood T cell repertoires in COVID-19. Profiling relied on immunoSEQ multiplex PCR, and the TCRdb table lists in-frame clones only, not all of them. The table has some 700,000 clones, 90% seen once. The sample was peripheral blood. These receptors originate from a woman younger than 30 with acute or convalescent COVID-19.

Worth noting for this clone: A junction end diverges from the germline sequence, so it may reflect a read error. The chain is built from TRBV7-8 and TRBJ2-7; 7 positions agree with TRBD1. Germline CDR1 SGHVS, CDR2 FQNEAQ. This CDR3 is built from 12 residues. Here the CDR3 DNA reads TGTGCCAGCAGTTACACCGGGACAGTTTTCCGCTTC. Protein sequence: CASSYTGTVFRF.

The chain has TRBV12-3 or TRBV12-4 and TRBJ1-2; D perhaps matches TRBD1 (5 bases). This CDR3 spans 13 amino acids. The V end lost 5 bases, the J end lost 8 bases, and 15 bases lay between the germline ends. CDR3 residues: CASSPRQSWGYTF. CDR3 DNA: TGTGCCAGCAGTCCGAGACAGTCTTGGGGCTACACCTTC.

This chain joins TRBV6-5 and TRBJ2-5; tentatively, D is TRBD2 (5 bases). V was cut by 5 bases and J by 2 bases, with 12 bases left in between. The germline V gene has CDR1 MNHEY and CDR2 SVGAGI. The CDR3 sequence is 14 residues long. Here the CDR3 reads CASSPGVLQETQYF. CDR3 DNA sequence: TGTGCCAGCAGTCCCGGGGTGCTACAAGAGACCCAGTACTTC.

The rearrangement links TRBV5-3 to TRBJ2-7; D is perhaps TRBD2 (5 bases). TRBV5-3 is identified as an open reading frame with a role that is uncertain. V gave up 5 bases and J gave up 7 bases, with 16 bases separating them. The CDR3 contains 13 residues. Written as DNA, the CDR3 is TGTGCCAGAAGGCTGGGGAGCCGTCGGGAGCAGTACTTC. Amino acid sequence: CARRLGSRREQYF.

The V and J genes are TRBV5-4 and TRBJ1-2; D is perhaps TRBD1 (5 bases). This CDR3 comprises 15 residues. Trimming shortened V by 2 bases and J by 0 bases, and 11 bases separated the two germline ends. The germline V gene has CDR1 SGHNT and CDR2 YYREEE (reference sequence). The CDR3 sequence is CASSFGTGPNYGYTF. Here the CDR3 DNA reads TGTGCCAGCAGCTTTGGAACAGGCCCTAACTATGGCTACACCTTC.

CDR3 coding DNA: TGTGCCACCAGTGCCGGGACAGGGGCTTACGAGCAGTACTTC. Amino acid sequence: CATSAGTGAYEQYF. The J gene is TRBJ2-7, the V gene TRBV24-1, with 10 bases matching TRBD1. With 5 bases clipped from V and 4 bases from J, the junction kept 4 bases outside the gene matches. This CDR3 is 14 amino acids long. Per the germline V gene, CDR1 is KGHDR and CDR2 is SFDVKD.

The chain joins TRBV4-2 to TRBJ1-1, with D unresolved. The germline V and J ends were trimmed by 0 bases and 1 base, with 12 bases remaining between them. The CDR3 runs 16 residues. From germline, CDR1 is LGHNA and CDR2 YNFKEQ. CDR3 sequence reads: CASSQDGGVANTEAFF. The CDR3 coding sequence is TGTGCCAGCAGCCAAGACGGCGGGGTTGCGAACACTGAAGCTTTCTTT.

CDR3 in DNA: TGCAGCGTTGGACCTAGGGGTGAAGCTTTCTTT. Amino acids: CSVGPRGEAFF. The rearrangement joins TRBV29-1 to TRBJ1-1, with D perhaps matching TRBD1 (5 bases). The length of the CDR3 is 11 residues. CDR1 is SQVTM and CDR2 is ANQGSEA in the germline V gene. V shed 4 bases and J shed 7 bases, with 10 bases lying between them. The variable domain in full, completed from reference TRBV29-1 and TRBJ1-1, reads SAVISQKPSRDICQRGTSLTIQCQVDSQVTMMFWYRQQPGQSLTLIATANQGSEATYESGFVIDKFPISRPNLTFSTLTVSNMSPEDSSIYLCSVGPRGEAFFGQGTRLTVV.

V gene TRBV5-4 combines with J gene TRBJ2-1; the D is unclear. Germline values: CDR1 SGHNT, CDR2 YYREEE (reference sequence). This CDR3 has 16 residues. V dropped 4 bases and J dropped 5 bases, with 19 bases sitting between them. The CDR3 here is CASSGIGPSTHNEQFF. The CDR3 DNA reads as TGTGCCAGCAGCGGCATTGGGCCCTCAACCCACAATGAGCAGTTCTTC.

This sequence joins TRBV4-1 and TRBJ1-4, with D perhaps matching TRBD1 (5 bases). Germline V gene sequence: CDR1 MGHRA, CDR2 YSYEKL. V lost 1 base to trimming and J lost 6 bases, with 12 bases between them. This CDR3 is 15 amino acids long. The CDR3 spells CASSQVFQGDEKLFF. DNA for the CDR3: TGCGCCAGCAGCCAAGTGTTCCAGGGTGATGAAAAACTGTTTTTT.

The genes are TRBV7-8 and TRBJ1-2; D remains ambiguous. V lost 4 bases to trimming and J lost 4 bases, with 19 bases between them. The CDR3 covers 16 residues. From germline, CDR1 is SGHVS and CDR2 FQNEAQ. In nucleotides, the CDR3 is TGTGCCAGCAGCTCCCCAAAAGTAGGACTCTCCTATGGCTACACCTTC. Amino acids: CASSSPKVGLSYGYTF.

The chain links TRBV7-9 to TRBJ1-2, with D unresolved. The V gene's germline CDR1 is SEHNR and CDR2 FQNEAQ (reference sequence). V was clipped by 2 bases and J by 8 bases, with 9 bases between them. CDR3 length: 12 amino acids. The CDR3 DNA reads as TGTGCCAGCAGCTTAACCACTTGGGGCTACACCTTC. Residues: CASSLTTWGYTF.

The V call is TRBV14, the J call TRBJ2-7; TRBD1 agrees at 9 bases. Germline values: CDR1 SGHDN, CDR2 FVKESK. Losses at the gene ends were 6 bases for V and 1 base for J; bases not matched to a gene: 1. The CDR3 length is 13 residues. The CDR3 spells CASRTGGSYEQYF. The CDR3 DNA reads TGTGCCAGCAGGACAGGGGGGTCCTACGAGCAGTACTTC.

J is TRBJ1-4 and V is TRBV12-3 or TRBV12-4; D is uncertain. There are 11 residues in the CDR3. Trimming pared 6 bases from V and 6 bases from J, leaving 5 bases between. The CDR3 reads CASRSDEKLFF. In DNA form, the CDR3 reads TGTGCCAGCAGAAGCGATGAAAAACTGTTTTTT.

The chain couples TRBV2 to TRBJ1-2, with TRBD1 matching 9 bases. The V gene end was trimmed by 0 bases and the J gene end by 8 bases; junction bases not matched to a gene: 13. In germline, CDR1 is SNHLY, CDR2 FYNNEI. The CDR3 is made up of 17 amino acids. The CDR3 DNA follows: TGTGCCAGCAGTGAAGCCGGGGGGACAGGGATAAGTTTCGGCTACACCTTC. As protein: CASSEAGGTGISFGYTF. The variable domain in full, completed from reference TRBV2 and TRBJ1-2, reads EPEVTQTPSHQVTQMGQEVILRCVPISNHLYFYWYRQILGQKVEFLVSFYNNEISEKSEIFDDQFSVERPDGSNFTLKIRSTKLEDSAMYFCASSEAGGTGISFGYTFGSGTRLTVV.

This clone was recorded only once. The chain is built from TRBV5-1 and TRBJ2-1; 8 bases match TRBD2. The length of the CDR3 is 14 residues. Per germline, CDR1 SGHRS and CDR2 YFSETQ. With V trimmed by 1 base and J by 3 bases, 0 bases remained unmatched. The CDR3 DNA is TGCGCCAGCAGCTTGACTAGCGGCTACAATGAGCAGTTCTTC. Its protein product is CASSLTSGYNEQFF.

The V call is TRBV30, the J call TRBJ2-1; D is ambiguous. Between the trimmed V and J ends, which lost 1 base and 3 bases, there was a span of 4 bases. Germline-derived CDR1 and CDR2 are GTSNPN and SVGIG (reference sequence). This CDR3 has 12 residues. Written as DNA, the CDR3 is TGTGCCTGGAGTGCGTACTACAATGAGCAGTTCTTC. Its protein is CAWSAYYNEQFF.

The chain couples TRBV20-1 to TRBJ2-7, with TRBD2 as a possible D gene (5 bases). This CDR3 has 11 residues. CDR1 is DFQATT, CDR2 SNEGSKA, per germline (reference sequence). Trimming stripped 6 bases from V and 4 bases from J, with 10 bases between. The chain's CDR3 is CSARGTYEQYF. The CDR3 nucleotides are TGCAGTGCACGGGGAACATACGAGCAGTACTTC.

The DNA for the CDR3 is TGTGCCAGCAGTCCGCCAACTGGGGGCGCTTCTGGAAACACCATATATTTT. Amino acids: CASSPPTGGASGNTIYF. The chain carries TRBV9 and TRBJ1-3; TRBD1 is a possible D gene (6 bases). This CDR3 contains 17 residues. V was cut by 5 bases and J by 1 base, with 19 bases left in between. Germline V gene lookup returns CDR1 SGDLS and CDR2 YYNGEE.

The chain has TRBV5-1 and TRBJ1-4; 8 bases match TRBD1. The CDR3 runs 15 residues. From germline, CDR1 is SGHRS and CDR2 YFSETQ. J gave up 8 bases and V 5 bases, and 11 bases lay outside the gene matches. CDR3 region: CASSAAGGSEEKLFF. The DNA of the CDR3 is TGCGCCAGCAGTGCCGCAGGGGGCTCGGAGGAAAAACTGTTTTTT.

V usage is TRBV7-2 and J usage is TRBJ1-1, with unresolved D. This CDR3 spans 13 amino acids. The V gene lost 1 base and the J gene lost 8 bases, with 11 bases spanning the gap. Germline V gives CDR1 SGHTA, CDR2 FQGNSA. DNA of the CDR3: TGTGCCAGCAGCTTAGAAGGTGGGAGGGAAGCTTTCTTT. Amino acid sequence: CASSLEGGREAFF.

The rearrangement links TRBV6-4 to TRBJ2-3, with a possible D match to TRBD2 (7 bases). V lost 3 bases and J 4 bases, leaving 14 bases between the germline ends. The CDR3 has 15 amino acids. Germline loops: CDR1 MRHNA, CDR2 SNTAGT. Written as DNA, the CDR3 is TGTGCCAGCAGTGAAGATGGGGGGGCTTCAGATACGCAGTATTTT. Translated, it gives CASSEDGGASDTQYF.

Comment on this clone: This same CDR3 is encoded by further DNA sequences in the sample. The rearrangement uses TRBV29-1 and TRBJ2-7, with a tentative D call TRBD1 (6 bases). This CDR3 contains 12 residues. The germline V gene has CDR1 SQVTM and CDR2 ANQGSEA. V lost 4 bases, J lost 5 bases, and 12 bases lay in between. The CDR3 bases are TGCAGCGTTGGGGGGCAGGGGAACGAGCAGTACTTC. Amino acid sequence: CSVGGQGNEQYF.

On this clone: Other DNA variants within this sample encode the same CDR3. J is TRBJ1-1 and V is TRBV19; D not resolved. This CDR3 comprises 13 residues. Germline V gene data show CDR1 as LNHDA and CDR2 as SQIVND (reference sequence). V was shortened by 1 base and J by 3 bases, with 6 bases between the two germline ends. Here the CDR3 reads CASSIAADTEAFF. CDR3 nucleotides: TGTGCCAGTAGTATAGCCGCAGACACTGAAGCTTTCTTT.

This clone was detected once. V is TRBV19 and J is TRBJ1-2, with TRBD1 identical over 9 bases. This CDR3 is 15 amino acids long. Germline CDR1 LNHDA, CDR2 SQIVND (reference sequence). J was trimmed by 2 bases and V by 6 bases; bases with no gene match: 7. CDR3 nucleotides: TGTGCCAGTAGGGCACAGGGGGCCGGGAACTATGGCTACACCTTC. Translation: CASRAQGAGNYGYTF.

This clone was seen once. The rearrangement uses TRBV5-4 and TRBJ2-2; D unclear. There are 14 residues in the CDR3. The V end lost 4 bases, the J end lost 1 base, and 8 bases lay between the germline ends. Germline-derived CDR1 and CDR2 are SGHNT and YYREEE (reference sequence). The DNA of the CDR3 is TGTGCCAGCAGCCAGATTAAGAACACCGGGGAGCTGTTTTTT. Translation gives CASSQIKNTGELFF.

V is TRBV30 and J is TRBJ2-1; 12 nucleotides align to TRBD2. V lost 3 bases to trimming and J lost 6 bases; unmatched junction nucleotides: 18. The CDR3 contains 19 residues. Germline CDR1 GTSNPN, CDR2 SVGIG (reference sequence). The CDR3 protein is CAWSRTSGDFRSIGNEQFF. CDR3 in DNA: TGTGCCTGGAGCCGGACTAGCGGGGACTTCAGATCAATTGGCAATGAGCAGTTCTTC. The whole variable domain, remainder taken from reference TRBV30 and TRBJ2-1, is SQTIHQWPATLVQPVGSPLSLECTVEGTSNPNLYWYRQAAGRGLQLLFYSVGIGQISSEVPQNLSASRPQDRQFILSSKKLLLSDSGFYLCAWSRTSGDFRSIGNEQFFGPGTRLTVL.

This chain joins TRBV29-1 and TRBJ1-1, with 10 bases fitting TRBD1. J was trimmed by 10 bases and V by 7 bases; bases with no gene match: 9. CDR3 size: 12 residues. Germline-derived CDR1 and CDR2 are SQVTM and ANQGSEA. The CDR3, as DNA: TGCAGCGACCTAAGACAGGGGGCAAGAGCTTTCTTT. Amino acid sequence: CSDLRQGARAFF.